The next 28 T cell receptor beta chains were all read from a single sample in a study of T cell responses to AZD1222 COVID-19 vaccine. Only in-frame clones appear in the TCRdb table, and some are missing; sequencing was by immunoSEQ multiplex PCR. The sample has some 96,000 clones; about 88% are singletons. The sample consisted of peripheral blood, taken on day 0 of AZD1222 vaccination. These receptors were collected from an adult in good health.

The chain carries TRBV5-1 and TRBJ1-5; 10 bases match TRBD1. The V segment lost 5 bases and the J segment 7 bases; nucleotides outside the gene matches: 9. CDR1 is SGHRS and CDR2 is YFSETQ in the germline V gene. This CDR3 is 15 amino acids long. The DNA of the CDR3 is TGCGCCAGCAGTCCAGGACAGGGGGAGAACCAGCCCCAGCATTTT. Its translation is CASSPGQGENQPQHF.

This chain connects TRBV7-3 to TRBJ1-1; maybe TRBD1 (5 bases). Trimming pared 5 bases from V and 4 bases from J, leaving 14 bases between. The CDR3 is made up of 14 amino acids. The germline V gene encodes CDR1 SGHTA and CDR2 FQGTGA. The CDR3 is CASSAQGGFTEAFF. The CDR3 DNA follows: TGTGCCAGCAGCGCGCAGGGAGGGTTCACTGAAGCTTTCTTT. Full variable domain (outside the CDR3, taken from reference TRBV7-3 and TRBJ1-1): GAGVSQTPSNKVTEKGKYVELRCDPISGHTALYWYRQSLGQGPEFLIYFQGTGAADDSGLPNDRFFAVRPEGSVSTLKIQRTERGDSAVYLCASSAQGGFTEAFFGQGTRLTVV.

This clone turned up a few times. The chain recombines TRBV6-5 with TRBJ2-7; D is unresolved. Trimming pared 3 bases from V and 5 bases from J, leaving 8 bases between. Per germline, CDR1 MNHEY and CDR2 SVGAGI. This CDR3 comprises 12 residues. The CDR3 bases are TGTGCCAGCAGTTATTCGGGTCACGAGCAGTACTTC. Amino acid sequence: CASSYSGHEQYF.

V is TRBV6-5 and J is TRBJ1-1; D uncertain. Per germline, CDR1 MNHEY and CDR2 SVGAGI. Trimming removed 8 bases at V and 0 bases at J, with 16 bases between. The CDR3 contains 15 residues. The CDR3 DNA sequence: TGTGCCAGCGGAAGAATGCCAATTATGAACACTGAAGCTTTCTTT. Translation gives CASGRMPIMNTEAFF.

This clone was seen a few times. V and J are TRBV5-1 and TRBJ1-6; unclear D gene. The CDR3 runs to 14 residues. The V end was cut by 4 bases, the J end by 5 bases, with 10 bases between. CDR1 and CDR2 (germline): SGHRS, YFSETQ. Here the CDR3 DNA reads TGCGCCAGCAGCCCACAGAGTAATAATTCACCCCTCCACTTT. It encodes CASSPQSNNSPLHF. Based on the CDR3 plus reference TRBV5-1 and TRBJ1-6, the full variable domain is KAGVTQTPRYLIKTRGQQVTLSCSPISGHRSVSWYQQTPGQGLQFLFEYFSETQRNKGNFPGRFSGRQFSNSRSEMNVSTLELGDSALYLCASSPQSNNSPLHFGNGTRLTVT.

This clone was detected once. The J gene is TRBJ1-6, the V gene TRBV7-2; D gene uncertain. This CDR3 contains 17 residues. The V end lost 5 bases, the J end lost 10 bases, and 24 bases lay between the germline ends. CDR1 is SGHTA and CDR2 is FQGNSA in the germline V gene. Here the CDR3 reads CASSLGLSLGLYSPLHF. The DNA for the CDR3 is TGTGCCAGCAGCCTGGGTCTTTCGTTGGGCCTGTACTCACCCCTCCACTTT.

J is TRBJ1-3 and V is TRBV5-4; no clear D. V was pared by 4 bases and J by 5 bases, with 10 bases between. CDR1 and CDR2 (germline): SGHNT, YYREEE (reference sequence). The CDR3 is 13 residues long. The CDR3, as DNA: TGTGCCAGCAGCCTTGAGATGAGAAACACCATATATTTT. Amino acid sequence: CASSLEMRNTIYF.

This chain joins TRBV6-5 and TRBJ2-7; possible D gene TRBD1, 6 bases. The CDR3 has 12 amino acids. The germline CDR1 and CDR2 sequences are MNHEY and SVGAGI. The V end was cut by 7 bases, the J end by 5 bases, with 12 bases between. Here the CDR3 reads CASILDRDEQYF. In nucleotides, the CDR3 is TGTGCCAGCATCCTGGACAGAGACGAGCAGTACTTC.

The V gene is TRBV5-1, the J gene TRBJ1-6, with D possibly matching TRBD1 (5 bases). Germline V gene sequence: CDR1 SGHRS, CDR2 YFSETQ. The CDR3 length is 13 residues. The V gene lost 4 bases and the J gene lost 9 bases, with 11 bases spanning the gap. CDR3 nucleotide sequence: TGCGCCAGCAGCGCGTCAGGGATTTCACCCCTCCACTTT. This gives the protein CASSASGISPLHF.

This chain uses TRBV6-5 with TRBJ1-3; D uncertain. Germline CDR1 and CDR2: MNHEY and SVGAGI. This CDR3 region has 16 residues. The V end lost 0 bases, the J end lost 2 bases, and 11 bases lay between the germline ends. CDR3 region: CASSYSSGVTGNTIYF. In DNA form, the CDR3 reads TGTGCCAGCAGTTACTCGAGCGGGGTAACTGGAAACACCATATATTTT.

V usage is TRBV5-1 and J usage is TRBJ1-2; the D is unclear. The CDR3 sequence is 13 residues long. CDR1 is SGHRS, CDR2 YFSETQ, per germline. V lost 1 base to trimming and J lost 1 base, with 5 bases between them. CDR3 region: CASSLSSNYGYTF. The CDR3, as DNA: TGCGCCAGCAGCTTGAGCAGTAACTATGGCTACACCTTC.

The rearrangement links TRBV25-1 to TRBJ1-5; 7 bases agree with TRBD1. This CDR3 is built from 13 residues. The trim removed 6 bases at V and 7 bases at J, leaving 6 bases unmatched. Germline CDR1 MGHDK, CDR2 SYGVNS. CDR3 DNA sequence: TGTGCCAGCAGCGGGGACAGTCCGCAGCCCCAGCATTTT. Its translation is CASSGDSPQPQHF.

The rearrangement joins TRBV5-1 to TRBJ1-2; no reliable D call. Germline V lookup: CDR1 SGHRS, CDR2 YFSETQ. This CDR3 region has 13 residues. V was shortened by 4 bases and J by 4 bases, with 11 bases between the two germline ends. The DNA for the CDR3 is TGCGCCAGCAGCGTCGACGGTAGCTATGGCTACACCTTC. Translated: CASSVDGSYGYTF.

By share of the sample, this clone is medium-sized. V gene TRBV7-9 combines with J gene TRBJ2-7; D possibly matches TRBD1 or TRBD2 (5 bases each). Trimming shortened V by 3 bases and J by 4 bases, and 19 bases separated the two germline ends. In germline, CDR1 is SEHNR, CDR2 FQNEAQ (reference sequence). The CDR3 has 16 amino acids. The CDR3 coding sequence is TGTGCCAGCAGCTTCGGCCCGGGGCGGACCACTTACGAGCAGTACTTC. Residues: CASSFGPGRTTYEQYF.

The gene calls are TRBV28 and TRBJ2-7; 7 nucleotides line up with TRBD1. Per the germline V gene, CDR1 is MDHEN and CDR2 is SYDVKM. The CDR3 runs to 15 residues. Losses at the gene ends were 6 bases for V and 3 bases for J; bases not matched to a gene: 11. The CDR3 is CASSGPDRSGYEQYF. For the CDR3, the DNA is TGTGCCAGCAGCGGTCCGGACAGGTCTGGCTACGAGCAGTACTTC.

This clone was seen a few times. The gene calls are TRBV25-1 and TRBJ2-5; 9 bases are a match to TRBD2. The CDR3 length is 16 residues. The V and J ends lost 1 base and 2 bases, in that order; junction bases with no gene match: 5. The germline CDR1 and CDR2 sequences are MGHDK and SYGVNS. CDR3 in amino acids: CASSESAGGSQETQYF. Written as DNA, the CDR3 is TGTGCCAGCAGTGAATCCGCGGGGGGGTCACAAGAGACCCAGTACTTC.

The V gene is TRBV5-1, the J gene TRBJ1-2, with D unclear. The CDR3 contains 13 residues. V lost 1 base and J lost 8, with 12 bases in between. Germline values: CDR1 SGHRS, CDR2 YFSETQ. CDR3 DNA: TGCGCCAGCAGCTTGTCCGGGTCGGAAGGCTACACCTTC. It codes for CASSLSGSEGYTF.

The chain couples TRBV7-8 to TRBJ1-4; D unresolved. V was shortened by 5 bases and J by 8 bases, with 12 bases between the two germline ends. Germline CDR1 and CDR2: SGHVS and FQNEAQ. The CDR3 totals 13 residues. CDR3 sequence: CASSVGPREKLFF. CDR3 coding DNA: TGTGCCAGCAGCGTGGGCCCGCGCGAAAAACTGTTTTTT. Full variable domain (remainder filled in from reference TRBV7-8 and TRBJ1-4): GAGVSQSPRYKVAKRGQDVALRCDPISGHVSLFWYQQALGQGPEFLTYFQNEAQLDKSGLPSDRFFAERPEGSVSTLKIQRTQQEDSAVYLCASSVGPREKLFFGSGTQLSVL.

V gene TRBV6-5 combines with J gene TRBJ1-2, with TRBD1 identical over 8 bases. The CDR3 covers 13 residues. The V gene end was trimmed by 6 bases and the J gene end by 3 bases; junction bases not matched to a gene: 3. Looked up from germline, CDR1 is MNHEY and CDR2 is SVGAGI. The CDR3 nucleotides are TGTGCCAGCAGCCCGACAGGGGACTATGGCTACACCTTC. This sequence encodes CASSPTGDYGYTF.

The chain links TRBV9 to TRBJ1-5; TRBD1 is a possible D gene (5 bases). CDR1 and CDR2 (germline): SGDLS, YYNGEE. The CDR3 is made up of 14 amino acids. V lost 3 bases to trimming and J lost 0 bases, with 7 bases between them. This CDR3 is CASSEGTSNQPQHF. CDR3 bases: TGTGCCAGCAGCGAAGGGACTAGCAATCAGCCCCAGCATTTT.

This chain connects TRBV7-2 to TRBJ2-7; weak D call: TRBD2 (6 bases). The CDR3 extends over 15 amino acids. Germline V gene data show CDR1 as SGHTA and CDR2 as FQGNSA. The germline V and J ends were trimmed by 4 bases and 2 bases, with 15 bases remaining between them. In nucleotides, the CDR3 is TGTGCCAGCAGCTACCGGGACTCCTCCCCCTACGAGCAGTACTTC. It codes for CASSYRDSSPYEQYF.

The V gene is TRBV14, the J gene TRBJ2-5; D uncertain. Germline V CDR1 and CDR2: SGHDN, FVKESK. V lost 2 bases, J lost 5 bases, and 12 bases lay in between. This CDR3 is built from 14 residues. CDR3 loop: CASSQTTYPETQYF. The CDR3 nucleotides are TGTGCCAGCAGCCAAACTACTTACCCCGAGACCCAGTACTTC.

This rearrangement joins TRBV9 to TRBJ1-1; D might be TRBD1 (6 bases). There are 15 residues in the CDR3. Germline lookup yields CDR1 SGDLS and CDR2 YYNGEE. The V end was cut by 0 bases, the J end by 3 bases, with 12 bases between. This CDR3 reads CASSVEEGVYTEAFF. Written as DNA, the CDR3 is TGTGCCAGCAGCGTAGAGGAGGGGGTGTACACTGAAGCTTTCTTT.

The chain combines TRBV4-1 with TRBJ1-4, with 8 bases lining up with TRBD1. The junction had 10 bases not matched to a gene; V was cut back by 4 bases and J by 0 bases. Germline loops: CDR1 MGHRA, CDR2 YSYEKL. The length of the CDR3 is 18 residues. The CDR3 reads CASSPRTGRLATNEKLFF. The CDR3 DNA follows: TGCGCCAGCAGCCCCCGGACAGGGCGACTTGCAACTAATGAAAAACTGTTTTTT.

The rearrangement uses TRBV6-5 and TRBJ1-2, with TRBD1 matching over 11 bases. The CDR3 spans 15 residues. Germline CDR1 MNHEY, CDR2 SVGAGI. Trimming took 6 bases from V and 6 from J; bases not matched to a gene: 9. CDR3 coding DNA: TGTGCCAGCAGCGCAACGGACAGGGGGCGGGATGGCTACACCTTC. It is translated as CASSATDRGRDGYTF.

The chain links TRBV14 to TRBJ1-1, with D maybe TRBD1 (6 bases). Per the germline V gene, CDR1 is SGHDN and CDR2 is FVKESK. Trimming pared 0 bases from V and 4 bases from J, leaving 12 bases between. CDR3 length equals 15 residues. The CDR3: CASSQEWGRGTEAFF. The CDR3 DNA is TGTGCCAGCAGCCAAGAGTGGGGGCGCGGCACTGAAGCTTTCTTT.

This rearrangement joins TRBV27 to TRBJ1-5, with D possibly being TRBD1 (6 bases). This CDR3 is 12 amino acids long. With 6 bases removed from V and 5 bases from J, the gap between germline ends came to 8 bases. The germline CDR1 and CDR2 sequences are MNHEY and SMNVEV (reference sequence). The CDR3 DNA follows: TGTGCCAGCAGGAGGGGGGATCAGCCCCAGCATTTT. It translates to CASRRGDQPQHF.

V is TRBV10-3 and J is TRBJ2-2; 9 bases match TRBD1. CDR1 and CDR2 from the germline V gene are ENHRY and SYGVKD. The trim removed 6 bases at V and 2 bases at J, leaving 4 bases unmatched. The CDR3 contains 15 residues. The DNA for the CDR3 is TGTGCCATCAGGCCGGGACAGGGTAACACCGGGGAGCTGTTTTTT. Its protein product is CAIRPGQGNTGELFF.